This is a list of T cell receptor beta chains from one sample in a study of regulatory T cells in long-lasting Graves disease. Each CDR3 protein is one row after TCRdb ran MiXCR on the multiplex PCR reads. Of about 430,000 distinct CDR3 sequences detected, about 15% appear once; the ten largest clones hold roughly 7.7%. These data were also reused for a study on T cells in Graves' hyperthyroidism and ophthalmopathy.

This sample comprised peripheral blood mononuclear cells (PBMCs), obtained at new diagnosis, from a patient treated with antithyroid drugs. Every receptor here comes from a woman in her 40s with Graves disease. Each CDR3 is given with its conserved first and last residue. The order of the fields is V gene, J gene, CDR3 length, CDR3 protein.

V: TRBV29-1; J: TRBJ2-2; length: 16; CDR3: CSVVGAWTPNTGELFF
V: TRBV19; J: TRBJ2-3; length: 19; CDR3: CASSNFLSEGAASTDTQYF
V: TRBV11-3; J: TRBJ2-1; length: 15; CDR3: CASSPTGLSYNEQFF
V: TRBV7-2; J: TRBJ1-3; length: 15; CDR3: CASSETGLAGNTIYF
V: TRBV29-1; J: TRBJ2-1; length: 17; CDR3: CSVVPGTGGSSYNEQFF
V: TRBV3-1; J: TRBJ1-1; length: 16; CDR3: CASSLSRVQWGTEAFF
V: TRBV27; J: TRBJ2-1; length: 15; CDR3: CGTGDLAGVGNEQFF
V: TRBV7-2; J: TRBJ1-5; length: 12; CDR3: CASSAHNQPQHF
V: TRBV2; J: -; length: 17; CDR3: CASNGGGPTVRPYEQYF
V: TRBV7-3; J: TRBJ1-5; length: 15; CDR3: CASTRIGQPNQPQHF
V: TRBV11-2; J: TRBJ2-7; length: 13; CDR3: CASSAYGDYEQYF
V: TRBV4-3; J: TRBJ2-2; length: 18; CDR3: CASSQDLGDPPGTGELFF
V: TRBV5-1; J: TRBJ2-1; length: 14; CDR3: CASSSGQTYNEQFF
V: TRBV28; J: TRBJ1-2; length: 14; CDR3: CASSSSLQGYGYTF
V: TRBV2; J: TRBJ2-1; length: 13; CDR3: CASSETRYNEQFF
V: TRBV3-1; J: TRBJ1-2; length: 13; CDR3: CASSRDRLYGYTF
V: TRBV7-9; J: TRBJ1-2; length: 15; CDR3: CASSPRENSNYGYTF
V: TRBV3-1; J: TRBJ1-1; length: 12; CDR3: CASSQVQGGAFF
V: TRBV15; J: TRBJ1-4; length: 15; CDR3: CATSSTGSGNEKLFF
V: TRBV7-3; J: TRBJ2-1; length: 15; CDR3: CASSLGDTNYNEQFF
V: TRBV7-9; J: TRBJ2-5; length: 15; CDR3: CASSFRGQGQETQYF
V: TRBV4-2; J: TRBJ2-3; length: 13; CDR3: CASSQRTGNTQYF
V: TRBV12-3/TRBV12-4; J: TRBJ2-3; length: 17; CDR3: CASSLSPGQGITDTQYF
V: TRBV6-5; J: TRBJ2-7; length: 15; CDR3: CASSYSSRTSYEQYF
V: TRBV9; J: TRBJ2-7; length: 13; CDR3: CASGGSGMGEQYF
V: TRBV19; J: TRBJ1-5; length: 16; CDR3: CASQTLLTGPHQPQHF
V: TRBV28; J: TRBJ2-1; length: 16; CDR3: CASSLTGGRSYNEQFF
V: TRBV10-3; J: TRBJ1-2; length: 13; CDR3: CAISETQGNGYTF
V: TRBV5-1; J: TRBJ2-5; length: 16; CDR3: CASSPGQGLGQETQYF
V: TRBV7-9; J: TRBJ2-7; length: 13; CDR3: CASSPRAGWEQYF
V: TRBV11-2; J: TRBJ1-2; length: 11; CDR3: CASSSGTGLDF
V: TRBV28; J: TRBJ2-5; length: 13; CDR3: CATSYHRGETQYF
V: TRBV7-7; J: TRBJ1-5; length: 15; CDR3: CASSLGGHSNQPQHF
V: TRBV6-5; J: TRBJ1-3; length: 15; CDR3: CASSLGRPHGNTIYF
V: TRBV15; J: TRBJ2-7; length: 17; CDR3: CATSRDRHRGGNYEQYF
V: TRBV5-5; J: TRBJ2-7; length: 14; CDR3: CASSWGGVRNEQYF
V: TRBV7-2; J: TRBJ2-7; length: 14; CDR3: CASSSPRTGGEQYF
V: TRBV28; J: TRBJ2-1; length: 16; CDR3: CASSSPRDRGDNEQFF
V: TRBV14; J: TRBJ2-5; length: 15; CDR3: CASSQEMGPGETQYF
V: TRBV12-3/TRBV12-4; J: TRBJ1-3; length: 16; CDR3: CASSQWDRDSGNTIYF
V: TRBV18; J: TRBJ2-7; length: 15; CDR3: CASSLTTGPSYEQYF
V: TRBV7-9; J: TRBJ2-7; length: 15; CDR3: CASSSTSGRAYEQYF